This is a list of T cell receptor beta chains from one sample in a study of blood T cell repertoires in COVID-19. Sequenced by immunoSEQ multiplex PCR; TCRdb stores in-frame clones only, minus some. The repertoire includes 300,000 to 450,000 clones, about 88% of them detected once, and about 0.94% sits in the top ten. Specimen: PBMCs or T cells enriched from blood (not recorded which). The receptor set was obtained from a woman aged 25 to 39 who had been exposed to COVID-19. CDR3s include the opening cysteine and the closing phenylalanine or tryptophan. Each record gives: CDR3 length, V gene, J gene, clone size, CDR3 protein. Size is stated for part of the rows, as once, few or many counts, or as a class when the clone is expanded.

15	TRBV2	TRBJ2-7	.	CASSSHRDYSYEQYF
16	TRBV6-1	TRBJ1-5	.	CASSGHGGGVGQPQHF
13	TRBV5-1	TRBJ2-7	.	CASSSGLADEQYF
19	TRBV7-2	TRBJ2-3	.	CASSLGLAGGRGTTDTQYF
13	TRBV7-9	TRBJ2-4	.	CAIPSRAKNIQYF
18	TRBV11-3	TRBJ1-1	.	CASSLGQGGLHGNTEAFF
15	TRBV18	TRBJ2-7	once	CASSPPGTGPYEQYF
15	TRBV2	TRBJ1-2	.	CASSEQTGGAGGYTF
13	TRBV5-1	TRBJ2-4	.	CASSLAQGSIQYF
14	TRBV13	TRBJ1-2	.	CASSLLTGDYGYTF
12	TRBV19	TRBJ1-2	.	CATQTALYGYTF
14	TRBV5-4	TRBJ1-4	.	CASSLDQGQEKLFF
15	TRBV5-1	TRBJ2-1	.	CASSHGLAGGGEQFF
15	TRBV10-3	TRBJ2-7	.	CAISEPETARYEQYF
15	TRBV6-4	TRBJ2-3	.	CASSETSGKADTQYF
16	TRBV5-1	TRBJ2-7	.	CASSLADDSGSYEQYF
13	TRBV28	TRBJ2-7	.	CASSLIPGYEQYF
16	TRBV28	TRBJ2-3	.	CASSSPLAGGLDTQYF
15	TRBV5-6	TRBJ1-2	.	CASKIVGSFNYGYTF
13	TRBV29-1	TRBJ2-1	.	CSVEASLGNEQFF
17	TRBV30	TRBJ1-6	.	CAWIDQQGISYNSPLHF
16	TRBV4-1	TRBJ1-1	.	CASSQETGGINTEAFF
15	TRBV24-1	TRBJ1-5	.	CATSAVGQLNQPQHF
14	TRBV19	TRBJ1-5	.	CASRVTTRDQPQHF
14	TRBV11-2	TRBJ1-5	few	CASSLGGWDQPQHF
14	TRBV7-9	TRBJ2-2	.	CASSLGQGVGELFF
12	TRBV12-3/TRBV12-4	TRBJ1-1	.	CASKGPETEAFF
14	TRBV4-2	TRBJ1-2	.	CASSQAGETYGYTF
15	TRBV10-1	TRBJ2-7	.	CASRTEREGTYEQYF
14	TRBV19	TRBJ2-2	.	CAGGEGRPTGELFF
15	TRBV7-6	TRBJ2-1	.	CASSPRTGFGNEQFF
19	TRBV10-3	TRBJ2-1	.	CAISHPEDRGLAGENEQFF
15	TRBV14	TRBJ2-7	.	CASSQGSSVPYEQYF
13	TRBV5-1	TRBJ1-4	few	CASSLGHNEKLFF
12	TRBV6-1	TRBJ2-1	once	CASSEARNEQFF
16	TRBV9	TRBJ2-2	.	CASSVGLAGNTGELFF
15	TRBV28	TRBJ2-5	once	CASSSQLAGVETQYF
14	TRBV5-1	TRBJ2-3	few	CASSLGGYTDTQYF
13	TRBV20-1	TRBJ1-5	.	CSASPGGWQPQHF
16	TRBV7-8	TRBJ2-2	.	CASSPFGGEFPGELFF
21	TRBV2	TRBJ2-3	once	CASTIRAGLAGVEANTDTQYF
15	TRBV18	TRBJ2-5	.	CASSPGLAGGETQYF
15	TRBV12-5	TRBJ2-3	.	CASGPGLASTDTQYF
13	TRBV11-2	TRBJ2-7	few	CASSPMGAGEQYF
13	TRBV15	TRBJ2-5	.	CATRLAGEETQYF
18	TRBV28	TRBJ1-2	.	CASSQTLLPGQGSGGYTF
16	TRBV19	TRBJ2-3	.	CASSIGLAGGTDTQYF
16	TRBV6-1	TRBJ1-5	once	CASSALRGASNQPQHF
18	TRBV6-2/TRBV6-3	TRBJ2-7	.	CASSYYGAGGRGLNEQYF
15	TRBV5-1	TRBJ1-2	.	CASSPWGQGAGGYTF